This T cell receptor beta chain emerged from a study of Ad26.COV2.S vaccination and SARS-CoV-2 variants. Overall study results and limits: Recipients of vaccine and of placebo showed similar breadth of their non-spike TCR repertoires. Individuals receiving vaccine had higher spike-specific TCR breadth than placebo recipients did.

About this clone itself: Antigen: not known.

The CDR3 is 17 amino acids. The assay was immunoSEQ multiplex PCR, and TCRdb's table has in-frame clones only and misses some. The sample holds more than 150,000 clones, around 90% seen once. The clonotype was recovered from a human donor who had recovered from COVID-19. The starting material was peripheral blood, obtained after recovery from COVID-19. The chain uses TRBV1 and TRBJ2-1; TRBD2, the table's D call, was not compared with the DNA. TRBV1 is a listed pseudogene. The CDR3 bases are TGCACCAGCAGCCAAGATAAGCGGGAGGAGGGATACAATGAGCAGTTCTTC. Translated: CTSSQDKREEGYNEQFF.